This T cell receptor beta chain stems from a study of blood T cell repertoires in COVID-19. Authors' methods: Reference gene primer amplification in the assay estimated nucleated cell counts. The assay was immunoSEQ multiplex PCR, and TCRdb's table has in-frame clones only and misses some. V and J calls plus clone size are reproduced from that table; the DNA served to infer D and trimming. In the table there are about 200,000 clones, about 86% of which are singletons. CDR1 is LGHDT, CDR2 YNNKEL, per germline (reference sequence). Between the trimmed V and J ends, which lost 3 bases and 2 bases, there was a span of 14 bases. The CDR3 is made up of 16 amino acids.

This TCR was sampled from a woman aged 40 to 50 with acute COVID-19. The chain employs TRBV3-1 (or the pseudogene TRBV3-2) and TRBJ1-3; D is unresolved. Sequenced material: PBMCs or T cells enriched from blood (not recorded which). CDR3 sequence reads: CASSHGNYFTGNTIYF. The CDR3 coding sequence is TGTGCCAGCAGCCACGGGAACTATTTTACTGGAAACACCATATATTTT.